This T cell receptor (beta chain) comes out of a study of cytomegalovirus exposure and HLA in healthy donors. Overall study: There were around 100 million unique TCR beta sequences, drawn from about 190 million T cells, in an earlier analysis.

A remark on this clone: As yet, its antigen is unknown.

The PCR contained 60 Vbeta and 13 Jbeta primers. Using immunoSEQ multiplex PCR, the repertoire was profiled, and TCRdb retains in-frame clones only, with some absent. The sample's table shows over 100,000 clones. Whole-study results and caveats: Judged likely to be a sequencing artifact was a cluster of highly shared sequence variants.

The CDR3 is 15 residues long. V was shortened by 6 bases and J by 3 bases, with 15 bases between the two germline ends. CDR1 MDHEN and CDR2 SYDVKM come from the germline V gene. The sample was PBMCs. The sequence came from a man in his late teens or twenties in good health and CMV-seronegative. The chain employs TRBV28 and TRBJ2-4; weak D call: TRBD2 (6 bases). The CDR3: CASSLSGSGKNIQYF. The CDR3 DNA is TGTGCCAGCAGCCTTTCCGGGAGTGGCAAAAACATTCAGTACTTC. The full variable domain, in which reference TRBV28 and TRBJ2-4 provide the parts outside the CDR3, is DVKVTQSSRYLVKRTGEKVFLECVQDMDHENMFWYRQDPGLGLRLIYFSYDVKMKEKGDIPEGYSVSREKKERFSLILESASTNQTSMYLCASSLSGSGKNIQYFGAGTRLSVL.